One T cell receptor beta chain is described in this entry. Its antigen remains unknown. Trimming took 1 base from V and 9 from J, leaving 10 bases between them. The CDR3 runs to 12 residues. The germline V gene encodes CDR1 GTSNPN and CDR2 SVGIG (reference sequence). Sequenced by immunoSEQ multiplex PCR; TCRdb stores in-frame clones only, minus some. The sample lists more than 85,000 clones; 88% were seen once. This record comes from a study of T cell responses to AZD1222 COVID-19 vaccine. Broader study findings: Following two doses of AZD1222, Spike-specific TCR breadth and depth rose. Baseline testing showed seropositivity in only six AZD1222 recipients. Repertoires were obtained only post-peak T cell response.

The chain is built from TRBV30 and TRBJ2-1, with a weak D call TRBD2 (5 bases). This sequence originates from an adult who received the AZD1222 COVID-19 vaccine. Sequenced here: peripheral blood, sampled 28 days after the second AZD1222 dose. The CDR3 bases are TGTGCCTGGAGTGGGCAGCTAGCTGAGCAGTTCTTC. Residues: CAWSGQLAEQFF. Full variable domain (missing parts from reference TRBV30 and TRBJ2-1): SQTIHQWPATLVQPVGSPLSLECTVEGTSNPNLYWYRQAAGRGLQLLFYSVGIGQISSEVPQNLSASRPQDRQFILSSKKLLLSDSGFYLCAWSGQLAEQFFGPGTRLTVL.